The sequence of this TCR beta chain was determined in a study of blood T cell repertoires in COVID-19 (dated by TCRdb to the early 2020s). Background on the whole study: Samples covering the acute and convalescent phases of COVID-19 were provided by collaborators in the United States, Italy and Spain. The material from the prospective study consisted of cDNA or gDNA derived from T cells, B-cell-depleted T cells, or PBMCs. Deeply sampled blood TCRbeta repertoires from subjects exposed to, actively infected with, or recovered from COVID-19 were included in the dataset. The repertoires were released in a freely available public database intended as a resource for research on the immune response to SARS-CoV-2. Samples came from the ongoing ImmuneRACE study (first 160 participants) plus 1,254 subjects from 6 global collaborators. Nearly every sample came with metadata listing a de-identified subject ID, COVID-19 status, age in years and sex. Where available, HLA class I and class II types were taken from metadata supplied by the sample provider and were not determined by assay-based typing.

As regards this clone: This receptor's antigen is unknown. Per-nucleotide qualities are absent, and no much larger clonotype sits a single base away.

Collaborating institutions collected whole blood in K2EDTA tubes following their own protocols. For TCRbeta analysis, collaborators shipped samples as frozen whole blood, isolated PBMCs, or DNA extracted from either of those sample types. According to the germline V gene, CDR1 reads SGHRS and CDR2 reads YFSETQ. Here V drops 4 bases and J drops 4 bases, and the junction holds 2 bases not matched to any gene. There are 13 amino acids in the CDR3, from cysteine to phenylalanine inclusive. The sequence is cut down to CDR3 DNA, 39 bases in frame from base 1. The study at large found these results: The amount of clinical and demographic metadata varied by source and participant and was provided uncurated.

The immunoSEQ Assay, a bias-controlled multiplex PCR, was used to amplify TCRbeta CDR3 regions from genomic DNA. The published analysis was carried out like this. Within the assay, amplification of reference gene primers was used to estimate how many nucleated cells each sample contained. To quantify the absolute abundance of each unique TCRbeta CDR3 rearrangement, sequence reads were collapsed and filtered. For each sample, productive Simpson clonality was calculated as the square root of Simpson's diversity index over productive rearrangements. TCRdb took over this immuneACCESS table, retaining in-frame rearrangements with V and J assigned. Such tables are incomplete; in checked studies, under half of the missing clones stem from an unresolved V gene, and the remainder is unexplained. The V and J calls and clone size come from that table; D and trimming were worked out from the DNA. The sample data list about 69,000 clones, and 85% to 90% of these were observed just once. Of the sample, approximately 5.8% falls within the top ten clones.

The rearranged segments are TRBV5-1 and TRBJ1-5, with 7 junctional bases fitting TRBD1. This receptor was identified in a man aged 50 to 59 with acute or convalescent COVID-19. The sample taken for sequencing was peripheral blood. The nucleotides are TGCGCCAGCAGCCAACAGGGGAATCAGCCCCAGCATTTT. Translation gives CASSQQGNQPQHF.